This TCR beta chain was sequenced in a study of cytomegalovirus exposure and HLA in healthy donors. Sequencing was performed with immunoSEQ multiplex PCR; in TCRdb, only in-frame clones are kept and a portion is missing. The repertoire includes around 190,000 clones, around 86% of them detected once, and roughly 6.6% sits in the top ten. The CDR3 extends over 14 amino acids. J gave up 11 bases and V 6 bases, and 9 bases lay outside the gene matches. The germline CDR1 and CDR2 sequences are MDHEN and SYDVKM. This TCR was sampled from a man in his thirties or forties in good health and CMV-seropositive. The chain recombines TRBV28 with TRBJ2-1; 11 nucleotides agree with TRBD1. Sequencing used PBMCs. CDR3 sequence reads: CASSGTGGRSKQFF. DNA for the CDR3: TGTGCCAGCAGCGGGACAGGGGGGCGTTCGAAGCAGTTCTTC.